The entry below gives a single T cell receptor (beta chain) sequence along with its context. Its cognate antigen has yet to be identified. There are no base qualities to consult, and no much larger clone falls within one base. The library was built by means of the immunoSEQ multiplex PCR assay. The clones in this table, taken by TCRdb from immuneACCESS, are in-frame only. Not every clone is retained; where verified, under half of the shortfall comes from an unresolved V gene, and the cause of the rest is unknown. The sample records some 9,200 clones, approximately 60% of which are singletons. Of the sample, about 5.2% falls within the top ten clones. This sample is part of a study of tumour-infiltrating T cells in Burkitt lymphoma (dated by TCRdb to the early 2020s). Some background on the complete study: When TCR repertoire data were correlated with clinical outcome, productive clonality turned out to predict both overall and progression-free survival, independent of established prognosticators, age at diagnosis among them.

The germline V gene encodes CDR1 SGHRS and CDR2 YFSETQ. The CDR3 numbers 14 residues from cysteine through phenylalanine. Solely the CDR3 DNA is kept, with 42 bases framed from the first base. Trimming accounts for 6 bases at V and 2 bases at J, while the number of junction bases matched to no gene is 6. The TCR comes from a human donor with diffuse large B-cell lymphoma. Specimen: tumor tissue. Recombination connected TRBV5-1 to TRBJ2-3; 7 junctional bases match TRBD2. In nucleotide form, the sequence is TGCGCCAGCACCAGACTAGCCCCCACAGATACGCAGTATTTT. Translated, it reads CASTRLAPTDTQYF.